The 5 T cell receptor beta chains below were found in one sample sequenced in a study (dated by TCRdb to about 2015). The protocol used for the library was 5' RACE. Sequenced using an Illumina MiSeq. TCRdb redid the processing of the public reads, applying fastp at Q25 and MiXCR, and retained in-frame beta chains. Every entry covers one CDR3 protein and lists the most common genes and DNA from its rows. This sample is represented by about 50,000 distinct CDR3 sequences; around a quarter of them were singletons. 2% to 2.5% of the sample lies in the top ten. The sequenced sample was naive CD4+ T cells sorted from blood. Read against the paper, the sample's cell subset or site label means: naive CD4+ T cells, CD4+CD45RA+CD25-. The receptors were gathered from a female donor with breast cancer.

V usage is TRBV29-1 and J usage is TRBJ1-5; D may be TRBD1 (5 bases). V was pared by 4 bases and J by 4 bases, with 14 bases between. CDR3 size: 14 residues. Germline-derived CDR1 and CDR2 are SQVTM and ANQGSEA. CDR3 DNA: TGCAGCGTTGTGCTCGGGCAGGGAAATCAGCCCCAGCATTTT. Encoded protein: CSVVLGQGNQPQHF.

The chain has TRBV7-3 and TRBJ2-7; TRBD2 agrees at 9 bases. This CDR3 spans 21 amino acids. Trimming at V came to 5 bases and at J to 5 bases, leaving 28 bases not matched to a gene. Germline V CDR1 and CDR2: SGHTA, FQGTGA. The CDR3 is CASSLIRLGCGASGKGDEQYF. The CDR3 DNA follows: TGTGCCAGCAGCCTCATCAGGCTGGGCTGTGGGGCTAGCGGGAAAGGCGACGAGCAGTACTTC.

The V and J genes are TRBV25-1 and TRBJ1-3, with 7 bases aligning to TRBD1. Germline V lookup: CDR1 MGHDK, CDR2 SYGVNS. This CDR3 is 18 amino acids long. J lost 1 base, V lost 3 bases, and 12 bases had no gene match. The CDR3 DNA sequence: TGTGCCAGCAGTGAGCAGACAGGGTCAAGACCTTCTGGAAACACCATATATTTT. This codes for CASSEQTGSRPSGNTIYF.

The chain employs TRBV9 and TRBJ1-6; TRBD1 is a possible D gene (6 bases). CDR1 is SGDLS and CDR2 is YYNGEE in the germline V gene. This CDR3 contains 16 residues. V lost 3 bases and J lost 11, with 21 bases in between. The chain's CDR3 is CASSATTGTLGAPLHF. The CDR3 DNA reads as TGTGCCAGCAGCGCCACTACCGGGACATTGGGAGCACCCCTCCACTTT.

This clonotype is termed medium-sized. V is TRBV12-3 or TRBV12-4 and J is TRBJ1-1; no clear D gene. V lost 6 bases and J lost 3, with 14 bases in between. The CDR3 loop spans 14 amino acids. The CDR3 loop is CASRQRELHTEAFF. Here the CDR3 DNA reads TGTGCCAGCAGGCAACGGGAGCTACACACTGAAGCTTTCTTT.